This T cell receptor (beta chain) was found in a study of blood T cell repertoires in COVID-19. Study in general: Two consecutive negative NP/OP PCR tests, clearance, or resolved symptoms defined Cohort 3 recovery. PBMCs, B-cell-depleted T cells, or T cells provided the cDNA or gDNA that made up the material.

The V gene lost 4 bases and the J gene lost 5 bases, with 15 bases spanning the gap. The length of the CDR3 is 14 residues. Germline V gene sequence: CDR1 SGHDT, CDR2 YYEEEE. Enrollees, 18 to 89 years old, lived in 24 US areas. Measured with immunoSEQ multiplex PCR; TCRdb has only the in-frame clones, and not every one. This table holds 200,000 to 250,000 clones, roughly 90% found once. The source of this sequence is a woman aged 50 to 60 in a cohort exposed to, infected with or recovered from COVID-19 (not recorded which). This chain connects TRBV5-6 to TRBJ1-2; the D is unclear. The source material was PBMCs or T cells enriched from blood (not recorded which). CDR3: CASSNRRDLYGYTF. CDR3 nucleotides: TGTGCCAGCAGCAATAGACGGGATCTATATGGCTACACCTTC. Using reference TRBV5-6 and TRBJ1-2 for the parts outside the CDR3, the full variable domain is DAGVTQSPTHLIKTRGQQVTLRCSPKSGHDTVSWYQQALGQGPQFIFQYYEEEERQRGNFPDRFSGHQFPNYSSELNVNALLLGDSALYLCASSNRRDLYGYTFGSGTRLTVV.